This is a list of T cell receptor beta chains from one sample in a study of technical replicates of blood from several donors. The table came from immunoSEQ multiplex PCR; TCRdb's copy has only in-frame clones and leaves some out. The data show over 65,000 clones, roughly 97% seen once. Material for sequencing was T cells isolated from PBMCs. These receptors were collected from a human donor in good health. Each CDR3 is given without its conserved first and last residue. D genes are given only for firm matches. Not every row has a clone size; where given, it reads once, few, many or a size class.

cdr3_aa: AGWTSGRIADTQY
d_call: TRBD2
clone_size: -
v_call: TRBV7-9

cdr3_aa: ASSRQQGNTIY
d_call: -
clone_size: -
v_call: TRBV27

cdr3_aa: ASSEEGAGLLGGYT
d_call: -
clone_size: -
v_call: TRBV6-4

cdr3_aa: ASSPPPGLARTGELF
d_call: TRBD2
clone_size: -
v_call: TRBV9

cdr3_aa: ASRHWNTGELF
d_call: -
clone_size: -
v_call: TRBV4-1

cdr3_aa: AVELGQGMRGANVLT
d_call: TRBD1
clone_size: -
v_call: TRBV7-9

cdr3_aa: ASSYLPDRVGYGYT
d_call: TRBD1
clone_size: once
v_call: TRBV28

cdr3_aa: ATSRGEGTAKNIQY
d_call: TRBD2
clone_size: -
v_call: TRBV15

cdr3_aa: ASSRQGDYEQY
d_call: TRBD1
clone_size: -
v_call: TRBV6-5

cdr3_aa: ASSGPGQGIDTQY
d_call: TRBD1
clone_size: -
v_call: TRBV6-5

cdr3_aa: ASSHREGYEQY
d_call: -
clone_size: -
v_call: TRBV6-1

cdr3_aa: ASSFSGGGGTEAF
d_call: -
clone_size: -
v_call: TRBV28

cdr3_aa: ASRGLAGDLREQY
d_call: TRBD2
clone_size: -
v_call: TRBV28

cdr3_aa: ASSATYEQY
d_call: -
clone_size: -
v_call: TRBV2

cdr3_aa: ASSPLQGAVQPQH
d_call: TRBD1
clone_size: -
v_call: TRBV27

cdr3_aa: ASGVRGLVAPGELF
d_call: TRBD2
clone_size: -
v_call: TRBV2

cdr3_aa: ASSVGRNNYGYT
d_call: -
clone_size: -
v_call: TRBV9

cdr3_aa: ASRSTGGPYGYT
d_call: TRBD1
clone_size: once
v_call: TRBV6-1

cdr3_aa: ASSGDRDSYEQY
d_call: TRBD1
clone_size: once
v_call: TRBV25-1

cdr3_aa: ATGQGTGGREQY
d_call: TRBD1
clone_size: -
v_call: TRBV19

cdr3_aa: ASSISGQGMNTEAF
d_call: TRBD1
clone_size: -
v_call: TRBV7-9

cdr3_aa: ASSQVRLTRSYNEQF
d_call: -
clone_size: once
v_call: TRBV4-1

cdr3_aa: ASSFRQGPWGF
d_call: TRBD1
clone_size: -
v_call: TRBV7-2

cdr3_aa: AWSVSGIINMNTEAF
d_call: -
clone_size: -
v_call: TRBV30

cdr3_aa: ASSNRGALLNTGELF
d_call: TRBD1
clone_size: -
v_call: TRBV5-1

cdr3_aa: ASSFNPGRDTEAF
d_call: -
clone_size: -
v_call: TRBV7-9

cdr3_aa: AISESPGEGGSPLH
d_call: -
clone_size: -
v_call: TRBV10-3